A single T cell receptor beta chain is shown here with its context. The antigen remains undetermined. TCRdb called the 5' RACE reads again in MiXCR, with one record for every CDR3 protein. The sample gives roughly 80,000 distinct CDR3 sequences, about 12% of which show up once; approximately 4.6% is in the top ten. This sample is part of a study of spatial heterogeneity in lung cancer. Study context: Among detected sequences, beta-chain ones consistently exceeded alpha-chain ones in number.

Study conclusions and caveats: Blood carried ubiquitous expanded tumor TCRs more at resection than follow-up.

Documented time point: sample taken at primary tumor resection. From tumor, nontumor lung or frozen PBMC, whole RNA was taken unsorted for sequencing. Some 72 TRACERx patients with early, untreated non-small cell lung cancer donated samples. V was pared by 3 bases and J by 1 base, with 3 bases of the junction left unmatched. The germline CDR1 and CDR2 sequences are DFQATT and SNEGSKA (reference sequence). The CDR3 has 14 amino acids. The chain is built from TRBV20-1 and TRBJ2-3; 8 bases are shared with TRBD2. This clonotype originated in a male donor with early-stage non-small cell lung cancer. The input for sequencing was PBMCs, taken at surgery. CDR3 DNA sequence: TGCAGTGCTAGCCCGACTAGCGGCACAGATACGCAGTATTTT. Its protein product is CSASPTSGTDTQYF.